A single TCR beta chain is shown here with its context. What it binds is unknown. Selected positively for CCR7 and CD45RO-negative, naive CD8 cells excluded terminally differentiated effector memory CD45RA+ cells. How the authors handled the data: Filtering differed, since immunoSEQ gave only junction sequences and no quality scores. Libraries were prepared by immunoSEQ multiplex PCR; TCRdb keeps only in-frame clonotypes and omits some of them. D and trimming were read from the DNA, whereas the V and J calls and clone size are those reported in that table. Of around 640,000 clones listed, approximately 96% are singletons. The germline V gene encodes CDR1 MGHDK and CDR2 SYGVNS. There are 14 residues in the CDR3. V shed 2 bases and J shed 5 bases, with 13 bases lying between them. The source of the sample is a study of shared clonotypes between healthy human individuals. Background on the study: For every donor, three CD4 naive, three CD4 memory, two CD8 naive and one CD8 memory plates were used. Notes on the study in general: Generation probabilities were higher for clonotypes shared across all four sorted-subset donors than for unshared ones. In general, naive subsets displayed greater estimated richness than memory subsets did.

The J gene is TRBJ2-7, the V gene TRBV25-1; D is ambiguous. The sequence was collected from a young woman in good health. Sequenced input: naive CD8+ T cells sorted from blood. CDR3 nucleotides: TGTGCCAGCAGTGAACGGCCTCCTGCGGACGAGCAGTACTTC. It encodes CASSERPPADEQYF.